These 6 T cell receptor beta chains were sequenced from one sample in a study of glioma-infiltrating T cells. Amplification of TCR alpha and beta CDR3 regions from RNA used iRepertoire nested multiplex PCR. TCRdb reprocessed the multiplex PCR reads with MiXCR, giving one entry per CDR3 protein. This sample has 84,000 or so distinct CDR3 sequences, with 20% to 25% found just once. Sequencing input: glioma tissue, nonneoplastic brain tissue, or PBMCs (not recorded which). The receptors were sampled from a human donor with low-grade glioma or glioblastoma, undergoing nonglioma brain surgery, or in good health (not recorded which).

About this clonotype itself: A much more abundant neighbour one base away suggests this may be a read error. The chain links TRBV2 to TRBJ1-4; 8 nucleotides agree with TRBD1. This CDR3 is built from 12 residues. Germline V CDR1 and CDR2: SNHLY, FYNNEI. Trimming at V came to 8 bases and at J to 14 bases, leaving 10 bases not matched to a gene. This chain's CDR3 is CASYRTGLALFF. The CDR3 region has the DNA TGTGCCAGCTATAGGACAGGGTTGGCTCTGTTTTTT.

This clonotype was found many times. The chain has TRBV6-1 and TRBJ1-1; no clear D. V dropped 5 bases and J dropped 5 bases, with 12 bases sitting between them. Germline V gives CDR1 MNHNS, CDR2 SASEGT. The CDR3 contains 13 residues. The CDR3 DNA sequence: TGTGCCAGCAGTTATGCCTCTAGGACTGAAGCTTTCTTT. Translation gives CASSYASRTEAFF.

There are a few counts of this clonotype. The rearrangement joins TRBV3-1 to TRBJ2-1; 7 positions match TRBD2. The CDR3 totals 16 residues. Germline-derived CDR1 and CDR2 are LGHDT and YNNKEL (reference sequence). The V gene end was trimmed by 0 bases and the J gene end by 8 bases; junction bases not matched to a gene: 10. CDR3 sequence reads: CASSQDGQRGAHEQFF. The DNA for the CDR3 is TGTGCCAGCAGCCAAGATGGCCAGCGGGGCGCCCATGAGCAGTTCTTC.

This clonotype occurred many times. The chain couples TRBV6-1 to TRBJ2-3; possibly TRBD2 for D (5 bases). Germline lookup yields CDR1 MNHNS and CDR2 SASEGT. The germline V and J ends were trimmed by 6 bases and 3 bases, with 13 bases remaining between them. The CDR3 extends over 14 amino acids. CDR3 nucleotides: TGTGCCAGCAGAAGAGGGTTAGGGACAGATACGCAGTATTTT. Its translation is CASRRGLGTDTQYF.

There are many counts of this clonotype. This chain uses TRBV20-1 with TRBJ1-6; TRBD1 might be the D (6 bases). Germline lookup yields CDR1 DFQATT and CDR2 SNEGSKA (reference sequence). Trimming removed 5 bases at V and 6 bases at J, with 17 bases between. This CDR3 contains 15 residues. CDR3 coding DNA: TGCAGTGCTGCGGGGGGCTTGACGGGTAATTCACCCCTCCACTTT. Translating gives CSAAGGLTGNSPLHF.

For this clonotype: This sequence may be a read error, since a much larger clone differs from it by one base. V and J are TRBV12-3 or TRBV12-4 and TRBJ2-1, with a tentative D call TRBD2 (5 bases). With 3 bases removed from V and 9 bases from J, the gap between germline ends came to 18 bases. The length of the CDR3 is 15 residues. The CDR3 loop is CASSFGDSVSVEQFF. The CDR3 DNA sequence: TGTGCCAGCAGTTTTGGAGATAGCGTGAGTGTTGAGCAGTTCTTC.